The rows below give T cell receptor beta chains drawn from one sample of a study. TCRdb reprocessed the 5' RACE reads with MiXCR, giving one entry per CDR3 protein. The sample carries about 47,000 distinct CDR3 sequences, 25% to 35% recorded once. Sequencing used naive CD4+ T cells sorted from blood. The source of these receptors is a female donor with breast cancer. Each CDR3 is given with its conserved first and last residue. The size entry is marked missing in some rows and otherwise reads once, few, many or a size class.

v_call	cdr3_length	clone_size	j_call	cdr3_aa
TRBV5-1	16	.	TRBJ2-2	CASSHRTGSNTGELFF
TRBV10-3	11	.	TRBJ2-5	CAISEGETQYF
TRBV7-3	15	medium-sized	TRBJ2-6	CASSLRGAGANVLTF
TRBV7-2	15	once	TRBJ2-1	CASSVEGDQYNEQFF
TRBV7-2	16	.	TRBJ2-3	CASSPVPGQGTDTQYF
TRBV29-1	13	.	TRBJ1-1	CSAFRDTNTEAFF
TRBV15	13	.	TRBJ2-1	CATEGLAGNEQFF
TRBV5-1	13	.	TRBJ2-7	CASSATSNYEQYF
TRBV5-1	14	.	TRBJ2-5	CASSPGVGVETQYF
TRBV6-6	13	.	TRBJ2-1	CATARTGDNEQFF
TRBV5-1	15	many	TRBJ2-1	CASSVDEGGHNEQFF
TRBV25-1	13	few	TRBJ1-2	CASSGLTRGGYTF
TRBV12-3/TRBV12-4	13	few	TRBJ2-1	CASSTLVGNEQFF
TRBV5-1	15	few	TRBJ2-2	CASSLDGRRDGELFF
TRBV5-1	16	.	TRBJ2-1	CASSRGWAGDYNEQFF
TRBV7-9	14	medium-sized	TRBJ1-4	CASSSGRTNEKLFF
TRBV9	14	.	TRBJ1-2	CASSRRGQAYGYTF
TRBV2	14	few	TRBJ2-6	CASSDDSGANVLTF
TRBV7-3	13	few	TRBJ1-1	CASSLQPNTEAFF
TRBV3-1	15	few	TRBJ1-5	CASSQFEDRNQPQHF
TRBV7-9	14	.	TRBJ1-2	CASSPFDRDYGYTF
TRBV20-1	13	few	TRBJ2-2	CSARYGSAGELFF
TRBV27	11	few	TRBJ2-7	CASSIANQQYF
TRBV5-1	16	few	TRBJ2-1	CASSLEVAGAYNEQFF
TRBV20-1	14	few	TRBJ2-3	CSASVAGVGNTQYF